This T cell receptor (beta chain) was retrieved from a study of blood T cells in healthy people across ages. Primers used in a second PCR of roughly 6 to 11 cycles were a sample-barcoded 5' primer and a J-beta primer mix. Each cDNA molecule, via a template-switch adaptor with 12 random nucleotides, was tagged. TCRdb used MiXCR to reprocess the 5' RACE reads, holding one entry per CDR3 protein. This sample has about 1.4 million distinct CDR3 sequences; 59% occur once, and the top ten carry 6.5% to 8%. The clonotype was recovered from a man in his late teens or twenties in good health. Sequencing was carried out using blood.

The DNA of the CDR3 is TGCAGCGTTGTGGGGGCGGGGGGGCCCTACTTCTATGGCTACACCTTC. Encoded protein: CSVVGAGGPYFYGYTF. The chain uses TRBV29-1 and TRBJ1-2, with a weak D call TRBD1 (6 bases). The V end lost 4 bases, the J end lost 4 bases, and 22 bases lay between the germline ends. The CDR3 runs to 16 residues. The germline V gene has CDR1 SQVTM and CDR2 ANQGSEA.